These T cell receptor beta chains were read from a single sample in a study of human T cells and chemical hapten exposure. Each CDR3 protein gets one entry after TCRdb re-called the RACE reads with MiXCR. This sample yields 80,000 to 95,000 distinct CDR3 sequences, of which about 10% are seen a single time; around 2.2% belongs to the top ten. Sample: whole blood, taken in connection with sensitization to the hapten diphenylcyclopropenone (DPC). The source is a man between 35 and 55 years old with alopecia areata. Some clones in this sample may be carry-over from other donors' samples. The CDR3 runs from the conserved cysteine through the conserved F or W. The order of the fields is D gene, CDR3 length, J gene, clone size, V gene, CDR3 protein, CDR3 DNA. D genes are given only for firm matches. Not all rows give a size; the values are once, few, many and, for expanded clones, a class.

. 13 TRBJ2-1 few TRBV6-2/TRBV6-3 CASATPTRNEQFF TGTGCCAGCGCAACCCCGACTAGGAATGAGCAGTTCTTC
. 13 TRBJ1-5 many TRBV7-2 CASSRQSNQPQHF TGTGCCAGCAGCCGACAATCTAATCAGCCCCAGCATTTT
TRBD1 17 TRBJ1-3 . TRBV7-2 CASSLEGYRGELDTIYF TGTGCCAGCAGCTTAGAGGGGTACAGGGGGGAGTTGGACACCATATATTTT
. 18 TRBJ1-5 many TRBV7-8 CASSLTGRLGGYGQPQHF TGTGCCAGCAGCTTAACTGGACGGCTTGGGGGATATGGTCAGCCCCAGCATTTT
. 14 TRBJ2-3 few TRBV18 CASSLTSDTNTQYF TGTGCCAGCTCACTAACCAGTGACACCAATACGCAGTATTTT
. 16 TRBJ2-1 few TRBV4-3 CASSQVVGLVGNEQFF TGCGCCAGCAGCCAAGTGGTCGGGCTGGTTGGAAATGAGCAGTTCTTC
TRBD2 17 TRBJ2-1 few TRBV5-1 CASSPRLARNSYNEQFF TGCGCCAGCAGCCCCAGACTAGCGAGAAACTCCTACAATGAGCAGTTCTTC
TRBD2 15 TRBJ2-1 . TRBV29-1 CSVKMVGGSYNEQFF TGCAGCGTTAAGATGGTGGGAGGGAGCTACAATGAGCAGTTCTTC
. 13 TRBJ2-5 few TRBV7-9 CASSSPGGETQYF TGTGCCAGCAGCTCTCCTGGGGGAGAGACCCAGTACTTC
. 14 TRBJ2-1 . TRBV29-1 CSLTGPSLYNEQFF TGCAGCCTTACAGGGCCCTCCCTTTACAATGAGCAGTTCTTC
. 16 TRBJ2-6 few TRBV18 CASSPQGLAGANVLTF TGTGCCAGCTCACCACAGGGGTTAGCTGGGGCCAACGTCCTGACTTTC
TRBD1 14 TRBJ2-2 few TRBV30 CAYRDRGNTGELFF TGTGCCTACCGGGACAGGGGGAACACCGGGGAGCTGTTTTTT
TRBD1 16 TRBJ2-7 . TRBV4-3 CASSRRMGQGVYEQYF TGCGCCAGCAGCCGACGCATGGGACAGGGCGTCTACGAGCAGTACTTC
. 13 TRBJ2-3 . TRBV4-3 CASSQDRGGTQYF TGCGCCAGCAGCCAAGACAGGGGCGGTACGCAGTATTTT
. 15 TRBJ2-3 few TRBV2 CASSSWVSSTDTQYF TGTGCCAGCAGTTCTTGGGTGTCTAGCACAGATACGCAGTATTTT